This T cell receptor (beta chain) was profiled in a study of cytomegalovirus exposure and HLA in healthy donors. Broader study findings: CMV serostatus was the sole immune exposure information available. Association of a missense DCLRE1C variant with TCR beta V- and J-gene trimming was reported in a later analysis.

Primers included in the PCR were 60 Vbeta and 13 Jbeta primers. The data were produced by immunoSEQ multiplex PCR, yet TCRdb's version contains in-frame clones alone and is incomplete. This table holds some 170,000 clones, 76% found once. The ends were cut back, 0 bases at V and 2 bases at J, with 11 bases in the middle. The length of the CDR3 is 16 residues. Germline CDR1 ENHRY, CDR2 SYGVKD. Turning to this clone: Its antigen remains unidentified.

The rearrangement joins TRBV10-3 to TRBJ2-1; TRBD2 might be the D (7 bases). What was sequenced was PBMCs. This receptor was obtained from a man aged 55 to 70 in good health and CMV-seronegative. CDR3 residues: CAISESEGGAYNEQFF. CDR3 DNA sequence: TGTGCCATCAGTGAGTCTGAGGGGGGGGCCTACAATGAGCAGTTCTTC.